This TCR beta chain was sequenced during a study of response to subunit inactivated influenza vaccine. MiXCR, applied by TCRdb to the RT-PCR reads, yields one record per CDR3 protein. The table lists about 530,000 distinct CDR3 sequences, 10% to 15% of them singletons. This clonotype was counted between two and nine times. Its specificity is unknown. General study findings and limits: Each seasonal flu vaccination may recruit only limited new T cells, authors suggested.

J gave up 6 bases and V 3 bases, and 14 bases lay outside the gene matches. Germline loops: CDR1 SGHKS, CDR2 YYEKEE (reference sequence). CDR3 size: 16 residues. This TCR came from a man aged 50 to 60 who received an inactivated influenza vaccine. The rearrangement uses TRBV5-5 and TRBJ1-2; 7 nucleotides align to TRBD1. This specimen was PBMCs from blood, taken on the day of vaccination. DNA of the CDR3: TGTGCCAGCAGCTCCCTAACAGGGGCCATTAGGGATGGCTACACCTTC. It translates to CASSSLTGAIRDGYTF.